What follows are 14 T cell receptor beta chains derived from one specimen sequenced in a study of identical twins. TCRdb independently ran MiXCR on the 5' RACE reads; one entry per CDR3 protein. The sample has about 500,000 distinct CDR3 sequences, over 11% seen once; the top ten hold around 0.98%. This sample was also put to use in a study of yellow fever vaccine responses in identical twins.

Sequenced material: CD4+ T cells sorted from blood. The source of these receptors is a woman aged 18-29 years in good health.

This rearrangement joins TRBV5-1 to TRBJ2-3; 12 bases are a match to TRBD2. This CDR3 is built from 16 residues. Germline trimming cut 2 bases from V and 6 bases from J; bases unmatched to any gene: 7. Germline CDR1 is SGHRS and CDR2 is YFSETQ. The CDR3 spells CASSLSTSGGPDTQYF. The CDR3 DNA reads TGCGCCAGCAGCTTAAGTACTAGCGGGGGGCCGGATACGCAGTATTTT. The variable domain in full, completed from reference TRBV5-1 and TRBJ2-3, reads KAGVTQTPRYLIKTRGQQVTLSCSPISGHRSVSWYQQTPGQGLQFLFEYFSETQRNKGNFPGRFSGRQFSNSRSEMNVSTLELGDSALYLCASSLSTSGGPDTQYFGPGTRLTVL.

The CDR3 bases are TGCGCCAGCAGGGCGGAGGGCTACGAGCAGTACTTC. Encoded protein: CASRAEGYEQYF. J is TRBJ2-7 and V is TRBV5-1, with TRBD2 as a possible D gene (6 bases). The CDR3 totals 12 residues. The germline V and J ends were trimmed by 5 bases and 3 bases, with 9 bases remaining between them. CDR1 and CDR2 (germline): SGHRS, YFSETQ.

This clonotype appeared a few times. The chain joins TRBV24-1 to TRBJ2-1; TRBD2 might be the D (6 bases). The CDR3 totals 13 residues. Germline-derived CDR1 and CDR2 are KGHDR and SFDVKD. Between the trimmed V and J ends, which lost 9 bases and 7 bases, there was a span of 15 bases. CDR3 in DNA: TGTGCCACCTCCGGAGGGCAGTCTAATGAGCAGTTCTTC. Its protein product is CATSGGQSNEQFF.

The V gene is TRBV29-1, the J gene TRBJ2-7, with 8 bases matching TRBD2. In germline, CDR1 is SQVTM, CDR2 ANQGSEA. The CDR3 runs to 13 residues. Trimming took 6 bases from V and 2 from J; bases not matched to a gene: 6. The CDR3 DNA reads TGCAGCGTCGGGACTAGGGATCCCTACGAGCAGTACTTC. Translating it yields CSVGTRDPYEQYF.

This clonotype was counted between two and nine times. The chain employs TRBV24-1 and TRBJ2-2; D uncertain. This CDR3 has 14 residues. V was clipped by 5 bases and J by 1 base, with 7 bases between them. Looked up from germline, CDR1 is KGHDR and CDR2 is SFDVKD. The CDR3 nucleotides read TGTGCCACCAGTGGTACTAAGAACACCGGGGAGCTGTTTTTT. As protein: CATSGTKNTGELFF.

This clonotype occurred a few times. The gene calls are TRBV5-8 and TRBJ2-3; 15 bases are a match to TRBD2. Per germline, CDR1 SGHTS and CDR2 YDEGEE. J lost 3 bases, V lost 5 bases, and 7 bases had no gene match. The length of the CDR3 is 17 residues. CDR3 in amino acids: CASRDGTSGRITDTQYF. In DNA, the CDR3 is TGTGCCAGCAGGGATGGGACTAGCGGGAGGATAACAGATACGCAGTATTTT.

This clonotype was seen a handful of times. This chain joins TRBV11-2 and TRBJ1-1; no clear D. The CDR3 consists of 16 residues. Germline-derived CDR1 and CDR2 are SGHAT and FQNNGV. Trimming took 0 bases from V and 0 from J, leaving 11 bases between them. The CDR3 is CASSLDLWGMNTEAFF. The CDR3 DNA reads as TGTGCCAGCAGCTTAGATCTCTGGGGTATGAACACTGAAGCTTTCTTT.

The DNA for the CDR3 is TGTGCCAGCAGACGGACGGGACCGCACTACGAGCAGTACTTC. Translated, it gives CASRRTGPHYEQYF. V gene TRBV27 combines with J gene TRBJ2-7, with D perhaps matching TRBD1 or TRBD2 (5 bases each). Germline lookup yields CDR1 MNHEY and CDR2 SMNVEV (reference sequence). V shed 6 bases and J shed 3 bases, with 15 bases lying between them. There are 14 residues in the CDR3.

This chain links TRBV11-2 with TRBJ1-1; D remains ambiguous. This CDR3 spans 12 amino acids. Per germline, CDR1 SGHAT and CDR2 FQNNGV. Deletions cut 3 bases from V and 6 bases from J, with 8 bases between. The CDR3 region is CASSFRDPEAFF. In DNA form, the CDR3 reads TGTGCCAGCAGCTTTCGGGATCCTGAAGCTTTCTTT.

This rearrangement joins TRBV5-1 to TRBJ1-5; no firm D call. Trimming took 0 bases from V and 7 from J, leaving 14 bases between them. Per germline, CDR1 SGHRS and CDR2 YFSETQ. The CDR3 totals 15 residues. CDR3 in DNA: TGCGCCAGCAGCTTGGCCGGGTCCCCGAGGCAGCCCCAGCATTTT. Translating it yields CASSLAGSPRQPQHF.

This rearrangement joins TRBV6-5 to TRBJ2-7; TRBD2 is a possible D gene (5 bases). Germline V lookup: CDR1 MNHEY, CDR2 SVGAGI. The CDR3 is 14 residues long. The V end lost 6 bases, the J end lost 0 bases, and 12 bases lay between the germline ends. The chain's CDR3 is CASRYAGLSYEQYF. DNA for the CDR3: TGTGCCAGCAGGTACGCAGGACTCTCCTACGAGCAGTACTTC.

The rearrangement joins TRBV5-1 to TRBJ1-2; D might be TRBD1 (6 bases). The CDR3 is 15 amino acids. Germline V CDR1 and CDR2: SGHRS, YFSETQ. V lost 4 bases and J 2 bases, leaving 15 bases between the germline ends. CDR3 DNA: TGCGCCAGCAGCCCGCTGGGACATTCGAACTATGGCTACACCTTC. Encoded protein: CASSPLGHSNYGYTF.

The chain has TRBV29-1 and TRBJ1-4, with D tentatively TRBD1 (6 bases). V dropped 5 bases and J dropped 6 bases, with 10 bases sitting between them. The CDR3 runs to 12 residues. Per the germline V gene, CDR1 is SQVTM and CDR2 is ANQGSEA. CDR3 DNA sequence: TGCAGCGTTTGGGGGGCAGATGAAAAACTGTTTTTT. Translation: CSVWGADEKLFF.

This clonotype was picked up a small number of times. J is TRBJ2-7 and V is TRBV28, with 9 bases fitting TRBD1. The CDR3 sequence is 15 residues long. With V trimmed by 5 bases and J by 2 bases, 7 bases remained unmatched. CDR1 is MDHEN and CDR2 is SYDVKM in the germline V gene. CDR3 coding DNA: TGTGCCAGCAGTCGGGGGGACAGGGTCACCTACGAGCAGTACTTC. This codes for CASSRGDRVTYEQYF.